This TCR beta chain was sequenced during a study of shared clonotypes between healthy human individuals. A remark on this clone: Its target is unknown.

Assay used: immunoSEQ multiplex PCR; TCRdb lists only in-frame clones, some missing. The table lists about 2.3 million clones, more than 80% of them singletons. Whole-study findings and limits: It was expected that sequencing depth would affect clonotype sharing among donors.

Trimming took 0 bases from V and 3 from J; bases not matched to a gene: 2. Germline CDR1 GTSNPN, CDR2 SVGIG (reference sequence). The CDR3 has 14 residues. The sequencing input was naive CD4+ T cells from PBMCs. Subset noted: CD45RA+ positively selected. The chain has TRBV30 and TRBJ1-2; the match to TRBD1 covers 9 bases. This TCR was recovered from a man younger than 30 in good health. Some clones in this sample may be carry-over from other donors' samples. CDR3 region: CAWSVGQGHYGYTF. The DNA for the CDR3 is TGTGCCTGGAGTGTTGGACAGGGGCACTATGGCTACACCTTC.